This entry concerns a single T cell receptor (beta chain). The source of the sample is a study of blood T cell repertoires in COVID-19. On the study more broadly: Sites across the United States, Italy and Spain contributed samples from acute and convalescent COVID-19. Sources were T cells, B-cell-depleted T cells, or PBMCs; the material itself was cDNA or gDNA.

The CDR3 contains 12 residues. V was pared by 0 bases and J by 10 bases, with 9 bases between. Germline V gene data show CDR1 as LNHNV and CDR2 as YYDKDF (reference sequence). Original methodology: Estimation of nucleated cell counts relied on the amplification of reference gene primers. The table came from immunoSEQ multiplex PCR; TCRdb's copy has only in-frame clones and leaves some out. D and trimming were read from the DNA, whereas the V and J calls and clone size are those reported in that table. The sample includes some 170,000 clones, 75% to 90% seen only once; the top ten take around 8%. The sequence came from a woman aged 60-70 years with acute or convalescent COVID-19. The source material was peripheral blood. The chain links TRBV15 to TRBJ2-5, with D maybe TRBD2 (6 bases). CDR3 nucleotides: TGTGCCACCAGCAGAGATTGGGGGGTCCAGTACTTC. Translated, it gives CATSRDWGVQYF.